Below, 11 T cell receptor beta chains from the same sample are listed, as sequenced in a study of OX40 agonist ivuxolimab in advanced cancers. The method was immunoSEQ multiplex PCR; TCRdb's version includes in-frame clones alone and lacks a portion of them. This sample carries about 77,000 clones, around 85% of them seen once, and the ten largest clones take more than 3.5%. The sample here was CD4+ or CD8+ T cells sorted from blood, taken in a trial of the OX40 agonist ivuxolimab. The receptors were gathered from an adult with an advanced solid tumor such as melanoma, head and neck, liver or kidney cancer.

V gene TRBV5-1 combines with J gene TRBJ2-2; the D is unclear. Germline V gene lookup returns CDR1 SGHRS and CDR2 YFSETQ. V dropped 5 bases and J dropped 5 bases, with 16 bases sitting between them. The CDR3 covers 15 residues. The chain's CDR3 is CASSLAPIVTGELFF. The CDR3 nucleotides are TGCGCCAGCAGTTTAGCCCCAATCGTTACCGGGGAGCTGTTTTTT.

The DNA for the CDR3 is TGCGCCAGCAGCCCCGGCGGAGAGGCCTACGAGCAGTACTTC. This codes for CASSPGGEAYEQYF. The chain uses TRBV5-1 and TRBJ2-7; the D is unclear. With 4 bases removed from V and 2 bases from J, the gap between germline ends came to 13 bases. Germline assignment: CDR1 SGHRS and CDR2 YFSETQ. CDR3 size: 14 residues. Complete variable domain (other parts from reference TRBV5-1 and TRBJ2-7): KAGVTQTPRYLIKTRGQQVTLSCSPISGHRSVSWYQQTPGQGLQFLFEYFSETQRNKGNFPGRFSGRQFSNSRSEMNVSTLELGDSALYLCASSPGGEAYEQYFGPGTRLTVT.

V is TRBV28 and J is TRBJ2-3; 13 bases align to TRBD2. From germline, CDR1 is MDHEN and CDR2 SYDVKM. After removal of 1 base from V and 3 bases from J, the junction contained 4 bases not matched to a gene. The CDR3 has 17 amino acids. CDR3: CASSLLLAGGLTDTQYF. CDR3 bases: TGTGCCAGCAGTTTATTACTAGCGGGGGGGCTGACAGATACGCAGTATTTT.

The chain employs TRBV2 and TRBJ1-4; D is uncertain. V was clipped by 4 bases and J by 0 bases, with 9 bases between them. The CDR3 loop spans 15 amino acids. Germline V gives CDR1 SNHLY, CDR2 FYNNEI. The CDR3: CASSATNPTNEKLFF. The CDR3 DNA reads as TGTGCCAGCAGTGCTACCAACCCAACTAATGAAAAACTGTTTTTT.

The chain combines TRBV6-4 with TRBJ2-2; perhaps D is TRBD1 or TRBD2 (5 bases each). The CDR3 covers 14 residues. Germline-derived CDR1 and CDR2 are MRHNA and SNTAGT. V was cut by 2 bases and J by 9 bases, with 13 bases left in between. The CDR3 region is CASSDRGEHRELFF. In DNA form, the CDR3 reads TGTGCCAGCAGTGACCGGGGCGAACACCGGGAGCTGTTTTTT.

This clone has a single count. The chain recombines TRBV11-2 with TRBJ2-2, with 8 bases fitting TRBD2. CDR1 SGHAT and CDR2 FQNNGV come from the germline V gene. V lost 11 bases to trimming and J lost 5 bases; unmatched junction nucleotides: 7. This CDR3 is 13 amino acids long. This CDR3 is CAGAPGGTGELFF. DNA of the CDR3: TGTGCCGGAGCCCCGGGGGGGACCGGGGAGCTGTTTTTT.

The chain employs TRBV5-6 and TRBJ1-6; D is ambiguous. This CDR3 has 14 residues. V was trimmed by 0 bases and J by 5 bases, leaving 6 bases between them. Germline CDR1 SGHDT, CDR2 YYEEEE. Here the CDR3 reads CASSLAADNSPLHF. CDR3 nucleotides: TGTGCCAGCAGCTTGGCGGCAGATAATTCACCCCTCCACTTT.

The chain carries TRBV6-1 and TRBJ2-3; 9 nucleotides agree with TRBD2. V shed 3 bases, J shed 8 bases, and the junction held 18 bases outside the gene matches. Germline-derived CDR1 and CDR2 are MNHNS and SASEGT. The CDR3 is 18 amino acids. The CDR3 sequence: CASSEVALLSGSLGTQYF. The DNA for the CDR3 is TGTGCCAGCAGTGAGGTGGCCCTTCTTAGCGGGAGTTTGGGTACGCAGTATTTT.

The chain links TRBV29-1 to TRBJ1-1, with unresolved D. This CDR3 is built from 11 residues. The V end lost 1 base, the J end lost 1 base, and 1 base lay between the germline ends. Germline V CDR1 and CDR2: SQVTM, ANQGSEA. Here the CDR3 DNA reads TGCAGCGTTGAAGGGAACACTGAAGCTTTCTTT. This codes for CSVEGNTEAFF.

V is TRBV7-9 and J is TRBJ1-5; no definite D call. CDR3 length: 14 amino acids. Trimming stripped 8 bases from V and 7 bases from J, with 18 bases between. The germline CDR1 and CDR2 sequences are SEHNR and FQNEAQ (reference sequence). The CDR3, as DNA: TGTGCCAGCGGTCCGGGTCAAGAGTTCCAGCCCCAGCATTTT. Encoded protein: CASGPGQEFQPQHF.

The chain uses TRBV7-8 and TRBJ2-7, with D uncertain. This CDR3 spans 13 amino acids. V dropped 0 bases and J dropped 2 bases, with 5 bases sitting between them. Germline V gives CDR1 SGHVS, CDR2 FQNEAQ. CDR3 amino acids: CASSLAAAYEQYF. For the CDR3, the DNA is TGTGCCAGCAGCTTAGCGGCAGCCTACGAGCAGTACTTC.